This T cell receptor beta chain was profiled in a study of graft-versus-host responses after intestinal transplantation. The wider study: Every recipient had anti-thymocyte globulin induction and three to four years of tacrolimus plus steroids.

As to this clone: Its antigen is unknown.

General study points: There was an association between peak levels of circulating GvH clones and early post-transplant HvG declines. Across patients carrying graft-donor T cell macrochimerism, allografts held high graft-versus-host to host-versus-graft clonal ratios. Ileal or blood samples showed some GvH clones first, and such clones were also found in recipient marrow.

Germline trimming cut 1 base from V and 4 bases from J; bases unmatched to any gene: 5. CDR3 length: 17 residues. Germline lookup yields CDR1 KGHSH and CDR2 LQKENI. The protocol was immunoSEQ multiplex PCR, while the TCRdb copy is restricted to in-frame clones and leaves out a portion. The data show approximately 74,000 clones, around 92% seen once. Specimen: PBMCs, collected 98 days after intestinal transplantation. This chain links TRBV18 with TRBJ1-6; 9 positions match TRBD1. The TCR was taken from a human patient who received an intestinal transplant, so some T cells may come from the graft donor. The CDR3 region has the DNA TGTGCCAGCTCACCACGGGGACAGGGACTATATAATTCACCCCTCCACTTT. This gives the protein CASSPRGQGLYNSPLHF.